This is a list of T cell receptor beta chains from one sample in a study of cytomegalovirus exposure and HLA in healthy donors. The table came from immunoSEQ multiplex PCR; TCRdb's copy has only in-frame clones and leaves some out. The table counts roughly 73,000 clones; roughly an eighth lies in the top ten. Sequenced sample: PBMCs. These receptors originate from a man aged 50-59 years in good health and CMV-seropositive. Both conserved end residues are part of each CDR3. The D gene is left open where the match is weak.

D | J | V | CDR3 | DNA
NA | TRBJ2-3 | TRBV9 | CASSVGWGDPTDTQYF | TGTGCCAGCAGCGTGGGATGGGGGGACCCCACAGATACGCAGTATTTT
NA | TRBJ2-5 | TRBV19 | CASSWDIQETQYF | TGTGCCAGTAGTTGGGACATACAAGAGACCCAGTACTTC
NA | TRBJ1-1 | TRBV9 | CASSGGAEAFF | TGTGCCAGCAGCGGGGGGGCTGAAGCTTTCTTT
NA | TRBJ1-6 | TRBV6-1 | CASSDRYNSPLHF | TGTGCCAGCAGTGATAGATATAATTCACCCCTCCACTTT
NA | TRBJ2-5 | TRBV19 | CASSKGGGPQETQYF | TGTGCCAGTAGTAAGGGGGGGGGCCCCCAAGAGACCCAGTACTTC
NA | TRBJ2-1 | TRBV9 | CASSVASDSYNEQFF | TGTGCCAGCAGCGTCGCTAGCGATTCCTACAATGAGCAGTTCTTC
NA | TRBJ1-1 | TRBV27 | CASNELSGDTEAFF | TGTGCCAGCAACGAACTCTCAGGGGACACTGAAGCTTTCTTT
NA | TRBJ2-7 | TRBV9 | CASSGRSSYEQYF | TGTGCCAGCAGCGGCCGGAGCTCCTACGAGCAGTACTTC
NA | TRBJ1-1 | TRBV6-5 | CASSYSIVNTEAFF | TGTGCCAGCAGTTACTCGATAGTGAACACTGAAGCTTTCTTT
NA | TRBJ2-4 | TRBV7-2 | CASSLPGVGIQYF | TGTGCCAGCAGCTTACCGGGAGTAGGCATTCAGTACTTC
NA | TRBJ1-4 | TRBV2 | CASSGEEGPFNEKLFF | TGTGCCAGCAGTGGAGAGGAGGGGCCGTTCAATGAAAAACTGTTTTTT
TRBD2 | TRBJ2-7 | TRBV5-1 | CASSLDPSGSVYEQYF | TGCGCCAGCAGCTTGGATCCTAGCGGGAGTGTTTACGAGCAGTACTTC
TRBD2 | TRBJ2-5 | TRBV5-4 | CASSFGGAKTQYF | TGTGCCAGCAGCTTCGGGGGGGCGAAGACCCAGTACTTC
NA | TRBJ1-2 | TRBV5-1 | CASSLDGYGYTF | TGCGCCAGCAGCTTGGACGGGTATGGCTACACCTTC
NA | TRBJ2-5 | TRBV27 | CASSSVMQETQYF | TGTGCCAGCAGTTCGGTGATGCAAGAGACCCAGTACTTC
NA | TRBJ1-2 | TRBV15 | CATSREGRDNYGYTF | TGTGCCACCAGCAGGGAGGGCAGGGATAACTATGGCTACACCTTC
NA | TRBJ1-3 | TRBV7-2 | CASSLGPNRGNTIYF | TGTGCCAGCAGCTTAGGTCCGAACAGGGGAAACACCATATATTTT
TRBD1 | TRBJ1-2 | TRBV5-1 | CASRPGTGNTPHYGYTF | TGCGCCAGCAGACCCGGGACAGGGAACACCCCCCACTATGGCTACACCTTC
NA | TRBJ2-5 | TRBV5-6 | CASRLVQQETQYF | TGTGCCAGCAGATTGGTCCAGCAAGAGACCCAGTACTTC
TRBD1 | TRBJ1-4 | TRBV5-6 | CASSLRTGRGNEKLFF | TGTGCCAGCAGCTTGAGGACAGGGCGGGGAAATGAAAAACTGTTTTTT
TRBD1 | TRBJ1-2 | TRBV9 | CASSIQGGQGAGGYGYTF | TGTGCCAGCAGCATACAGGGGGGACAGGGGGCGGGAGGATATGGCTACACCTTC
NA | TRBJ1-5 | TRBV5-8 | CASSLGGFAEPQHF | TGTGCCAGCAGCTTGGGCGGGTTTGCTGAGCCCCAGCATTTT
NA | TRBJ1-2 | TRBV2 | CASSLDVNYGYTF | TGTGCCAGCAGTTTAGATGTTAACTATGGCTACACCTTC
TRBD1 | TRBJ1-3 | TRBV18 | CASSPLGQGAYGNTIYF | TGTGCCAGCTCACCCCTCGGACAGGGGGCGTATGGAAACACCATATATTTT
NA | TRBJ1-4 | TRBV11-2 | CASSSPDEKLFF | TGTGCCAGCAGCTCACCGGATGAAAAACTGTTTTTT
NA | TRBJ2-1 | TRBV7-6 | CASSQRGSSYNEQFF | TGTGCCAGCAGTCAAAGGGGGAGCTCCTACAATGAGCAGTTCTTC
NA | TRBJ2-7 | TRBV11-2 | CASTPEEYSYEQYF | TGTGCCAGCACCCCTGAGGAGTACTCCTACGAGCAGTACTTC
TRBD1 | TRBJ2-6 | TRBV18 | CASSEIGQDSGANVLTF | TGTGCCAGCTCAGAAATCGGACAGGACTCTGGGGCCAACGTCCTGACTTTC
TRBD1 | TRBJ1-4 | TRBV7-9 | CVPSPGQGGRATNEKLFF | TGTGTCCCCAGCCCCGGACAGGGAGGAAGGGCGACTAATGAAAAACTGTTTTTT
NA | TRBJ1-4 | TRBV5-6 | CASSLTREVNEKLFF | TGTGCCAGCAGCTTGACCAGAGAGGTTAATGAAAAACTGTTTTTT
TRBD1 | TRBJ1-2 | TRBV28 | CASSFSQGAGYGYTF | TGTGCCAGCAGTTTCTCTCAGGGGGCTGGTTATGGCTACACCTTC
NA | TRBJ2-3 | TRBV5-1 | CASSLEAEGPDTQYF | TGCGCCAGCAGCTTGGAAGCGGAGGGGCCAGATACGCAGTATTTT
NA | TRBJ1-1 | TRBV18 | CASSLPGLSEAFF | TGTGCCAGCTCGCTGCCGGGACTCAGCGAAGCTTTCTTT
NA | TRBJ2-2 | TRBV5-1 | CASSLAAGTGELFF | TGCGCCAGCAGCTTAGCTGCCGGCACCGGGGAGCTGTTTTTT
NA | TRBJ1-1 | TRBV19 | CASRRTAPMNTEAFF | TGTGCCAGTAGAAGGACAGCTCCCATGAACACTGAAGCTTTCTTT
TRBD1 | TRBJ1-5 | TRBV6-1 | CASTGQEDQPQHF | TGTGCCAGCACGGGACAGGAGGATCAGCCCCAGCATTTT
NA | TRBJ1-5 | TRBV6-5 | CASRPDSSNQPQHF | TGTGCCAGCAGACCCGACAGTAGCAATCAGCCCCAGCATTTT
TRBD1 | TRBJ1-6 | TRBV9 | CASSLGQANSPLHF | TGTGCCAGCAGCCTGGGACAGGCGAATTCACCCCTCCACTTT
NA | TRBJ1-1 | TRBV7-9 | CASSQTANTEAFF | TGTGCCAGCAGCCAGACAGCGAACACTGAAGCTTTCTTT
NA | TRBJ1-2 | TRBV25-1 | CASSEWSETNYGYTF | TGTGCCAGCAGTGAATGGAGCGAGACGAACTATGGCTACACCTTC
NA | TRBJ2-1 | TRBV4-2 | CASSQERLSSYNEQFF | TGTGCCAGCAGCCAAGAGCGCCTTAGCTCCTACAATGAGCAGTTCTTC
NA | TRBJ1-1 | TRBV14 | CASSLYLTGTEAFF | TGTGCCAGCAGCCTTTACCTGACAGGCACTGAAGCTTTCTTT
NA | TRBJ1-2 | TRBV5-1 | CASTSHRDGYTF | TGCGCCAGCACCTCTCACAGGGACGGCTACACCTTC
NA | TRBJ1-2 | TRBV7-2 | CASSIQGFGNGYTF | TGTGCCAGCAGCATACAGGGATTCGGCAATGGCTACACCTTC
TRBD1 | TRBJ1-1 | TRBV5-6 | CASSLTGDFGTEAFF | TGTGCCAGCAGCCTGACAGGGGATTTTGGCACTGAAGCTTTCTTT
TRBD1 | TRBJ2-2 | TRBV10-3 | CAISPGTALTGELFF | TGTGCCATCAGTCCAGGGACAGCTTTGACCGGGGAGCTGTTTTTT
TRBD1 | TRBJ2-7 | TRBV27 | CASSRGQGRFYEQYF | TGTGCCAGCAGTCGCGGACAGGGCCGTTTCTACGAGCAGTACTTC
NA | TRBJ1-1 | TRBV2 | CASQSEGFNTEAFF | TGTGCCAGCCAGTCAGAGGGCTTCAACACTGAAGCTTTCTTT
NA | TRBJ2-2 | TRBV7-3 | CASSLDRNTGELFF | TGTGCCAGCAGCCTTGACAGGAACACCGGGGAGCTGTTTTTT
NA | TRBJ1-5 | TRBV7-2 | CASSLAVGDQPQHF | TGTGCCAGCAGCTTAGCGGTAGGGGATCAGCCCCAGCATTTT
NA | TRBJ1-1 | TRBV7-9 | CASSTWTALNTEAFF | TGTGCCAGCAGCACCTGGACAGCCCTGAACACTGAAGCTTTCTTT
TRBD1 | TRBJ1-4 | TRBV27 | CASSLRGNRGGNEKLFF | TGTGCCAGCAGTTTAAGAGGGAACAGGGGGGGAAATGAAAAACTGTTTTTT
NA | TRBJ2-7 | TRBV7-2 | CASSKGAQGVYEQYF | TGTGCCAGCAGCAAAGGCGCTCAGGGTGTCTACGAGCAGTACTTC
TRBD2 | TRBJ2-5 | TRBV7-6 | CASSPNIAGRGETQYF | TGTGCCAGCAGCCCGAACATAGCGGGGAGGGGAGAGACCCAGTACTTC
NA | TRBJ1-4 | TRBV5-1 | CASSLGVGIGEKLFF | TGCGCCAGCAGCTTGGGTGTTGGTATCGGTGAAAAACTGTTTTTT
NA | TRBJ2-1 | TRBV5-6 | CASSFYSYNKQFF | TGTGCCAGCAGCTTTTACAGCTACAATAAGCAGTTCTTC